These 22 T cell receptor beta chains were sequenced from one sample in a study of blood T cells in healthy people across ages. Primers used in a second PCR of roughly 6 to 12 cycles were a sample-barcoded 5' primer and a J-beta primer mix. TCRdb processed the 5' RACE reads anew with MiXCR; each CDR3 protein has one entry. The repertoire has roughly 1.9 million distinct CDR3 sequences, about two fifths of them found once; the top ten carry roughly 24%. Sequences were obtained from blood. The receptors here all came from a human donor in good health.

This clonotype was observed a few times. The V call is TRBV7-3, the J call TRBJ2-3, with 10 bases fitting TRBD2. The ends lost 3 bases at V and 0 bases at J; junction bases unmatched: 12. This CDR3 has 19 residues. Germline loops: CDR1 SGHTA, CDR2 FQGTGA. The CDR3 DNA follows: TGTGCCAGCAGCTTTGAGGGTAGCGGGGGGATTTCTAGCACAGATACGCAGTATTTT. Encoded protein: CASSFEGSGGISSTDTQYF.

This clonotype came up a few times. This rearrangement joins TRBV7-3 to TRBJ1-1, with unresolved D. CDR1 is SGHTA and CDR2 is FQGTGA in the germline V gene. The CDR3 has 13 residues. V was cut by 4 bases and J by 2 bases, with 8 bases left in between. The CDR3 protein is CASSSYTNTEAFF. CDR3 nucleotides: TGTGCCAGCAGCTCCTATACCAACACTGAAGCTTTCTTT.

The rearrangement links TRBV7-2 to TRBJ2-2, with 7 bases lining up with TRBD2. CDR3 size: 16 residues. V lost 5 bases to trimming and J lost 0 bases; unmatched junction nucleotides: 6. CDR1 and CDR2 (germline): SGHTA, FQGNSA. The CDR3 DNA follows: TGTGCCAGCAGCCGAGAAGCGGGAACGAACACCGGGGAGCTGTTTTTT. Its translation: CASSREAGTNTGELFF.

Worth noting for this clonotype: One junction end does not reproduce the germline sequence, and a read error may be involved. The chain uses TRBV4-1 and TRBJ2-1; D may match TRBD1 or TRBD2 (5 bases each). Germline V gene sequence: CDR1 MGHRA, CDR2 YSYEKL. The CDR3 runs to 15 residues. The CDR3 nucleotides read TGCGCCAGCACCCAAGGGGACCCCTCCTACAATGAGCAGTTCTTC. It codes for CASTQGDPSYNEQFF.

The chain combines TRBV15 with TRBJ2-1; 9 bases align to TRBD2. CDR3 length equals 16 residues. Per germline, CDR1 LNHNV and CDR2 YYDKDF (reference sequence). J was trimmed by 8 bases and V by 1 base; bases with no gene match: 9. The DNA of the CDR3 is TGTGCCACCAGCAGAGTACAGGGACTAGCTTCCTATGAGCAGTTCTTC. Amino acid sequence: CATSRVQGLASYEQFF.

Details on this clonotype: A much larger clone lies a single base off, so this may be a read error. J is TRBJ2-7 and V is TRBV7-6, with 9 positions matching TRBD1. Germline CDR1 reads SGHVS; CDR2 reads FNYEAQ. CDR3 size: 15 residues. Here the CDR3 DNA reads TGTGCCGGCAGCTCTGGGACAGGGCCTGGCTACGAGCAGTACTTC. It codes for CAGSSGTGPGYEQYF. The full variable domain, with the rest looked up from reference TRBV7-6 and TRBJ2-7, is GAGVSQSPRYKVTKRGQDVALRCDPISGHVSLYWYRQALGQGPEFLTYFNYEAQQDKSGLPNDRFSAERPEGSISTLTIQRTEQRDSAMYRCAGSSGTGPGYEQYFGPGTRLTVT.

This clonotype has just a few counts. V usage is TRBV20-1 and J usage is TRBJ2-3; weak D call: TRBD2 (5 bases). This CDR3 comprises 16 residues. V lost 6 bases and J 2 bases, leaving 21 bases between the germline ends. Germline values: CDR1 DFQATT, CDR2 SNEGSKA (reference sequence). The CDR3 DNA reads as TGCAGTGCAGCCGATAGGACTCTCGCTATCACAGATACGCAGTATTTT. Its translation: CSAADRTLAITDTQYF.

The CDR3 loop reads CASSVAQFLSTDTQYF. The CDR3 DNA is TGTGCCAGCAGCGTAGCCCAGTTCCTTAGCACAGATACGCAGTATTTT. This chain connects TRBV9 to TRBJ2-3, with no clear D. Germline V gives CDR1 SGDLS, CDR2 YYNGEE. Trimming left V 0 bases short and J 0 bases short, with 11 bases between. There are 16 residues in the CDR3.

V and J are TRBV5-6 and TRBJ2-7, with D unresolved. Trimming removed 3 bases at V and 10 bases at J, with 17 bases between. The CDR3 runs 13 residues. Germline V gene sequence: CDR1 SGHDT, CDR2 YYEEEE. The CDR3 coding sequence is TGTGCCAGCAGCTCTTCTTTCGTGGTCCCCCAGTACTTC. Amino acid sequence: CASSSSFVVPQYF.

The CDR3 spells CASSLGQAWEQYF. The CDR3 DNA sequence: TGCGCCAGCAGCCTAGGACAGGCCTGGGAGCAGTACTTC. The chain joins TRBV5-1 to TRBJ2-7; 7 bases fit TRBD1. This CDR3 comprises 13 residues. With V trimmed by 4 bases and J by 7 bases, 8 bases remained unmatched. Germline CDR1 and CDR2: SGHRS and YFSETQ.

Remarks on this clonotype: At one end, the junction sequence differs from germline, possibly due to a read error. The chain has TRBV24-1 and TRBJ2-5, with 8 positions matching TRBD2. The V gene's germline CDR1 is KGHDR and CDR2 SFDVKD. This CDR3 has 14 residues. The CDR3, as DNA: TGTGCCGCCAGTGATCGGGGGGGCGAGGAGACCCAGTACTTC. This encodes CAASDRGGEETQYF.

This clonotype turned up a few times. The chain uses TRBV10-3 and TRBJ1-1, with 8 nucleotides matching TRBD1. Per germline, CDR1 ENHRY and CDR2 SYGVKD. V dropped 6 bases and J dropped 5; count of bases not matched to a gene: 14. The length of the CDR3 is 16 residues. The DNA for the CDR3 is TGTGCCATCAGCCGGACAGGGAGTTTTGGAGGTACTGAAGCTTTCTTT. Its protein is CAISRTGSFGGTEAFF.

This rearrangement joins TRBV7-2 to TRBJ2-7; TRBD2 agrees at 8 bases. The J segment lost 4 bases and the V segment lost 3 bases, leaving 8 bases of the junction unmatched. Germline lookup yields CDR1 SGHTA and CDR2 FQGNSA. This CDR3 spans 15 amino acids. CDR3 sequence (DNA): TGTGCCAGCAGCTTGAATAGCGGGATTCCTTACGAGCAGTACTTC. Its translation: CASSLNSGIPYEQYF.

This clonotype was recorded a few times. The chain combines TRBV12-3 or TRBV12-4 with TRBJ1-5, with no clear D. The CDR3 consists of 17 residues. Deletions cut 1 base from V and 1 base from J, with 14 bases between. CDR3 sequence: CASSLGAVRRSNQPQHF. DNA for the CDR3: TGTGCCAGCAGTTTAGGTGCCGTCAGGAGGAGCAATCAGCCCCAGCATTTT.

The genes are TRBV20-1 and TRBJ2-7; 13 nucleotides align to TRBD2. The germline gives CDR1 DFQATT, CDR2 SNEGSKA (reference sequence). The J segment lost 3 bases and the V segment lost 8 bases, leaving 7 bases of the junction unmatched. This CDR3 region has 14 residues. For the CDR3, the DNA is TGCAGTACTACGGGACTAGCGGGGTTCTACGAGCAGTACTTC. It is translated as CSTTGLAGFYEQYF.

This clonotype was picked up a small number of times. The chain couples TRBV5-1 to TRBJ1-2, with D tentatively TRBD1 (5 bases). Trimming left V 1 base short and J 4 bases short, with 11 bases between. The CDR3 length is 14 residues. CDR1 is SGHRS, CDR2 YFSETQ, per germline. The DNA for the CDR3 is TGCGCCAGCAGCTTGCAGACAGCCGCCTATGGCTACACCTTC. Translation gives CASSLQTAAYGYTF.

The gene calls are TRBV2 and TRBJ1-2; D perhaps matches TRBD1 (5 bases). Germline CDR1 SNHLY, CDR2 FYNNEI. The CDR3 consists of 13 residues. Deletions cut 7 bases from V and 6 bases from J, with 15 bases between. CDR3 in DNA: TGTGCCAGCACCAAAGTCCGGGGCCATGGCTACACCTTC. It encodes CASTKVRGHGYTF. Filled out from reference TRBV2 and TRBJ1-2, the complete variable domain reads EPEVTQTPSHQVTQMGQEVILRCVPISNHLYFYWYRQILGQKVEFLVSFYNNEISEKSEIFDDQFSVERPDGSNFTLKIRSTKLEDSAMYFCASTKVRGHGYTFGSGTRLTVV.

A remark on this clonotype: A junction end diverges from the germline sequence, so it may reflect a read error. This chain links TRBV2 with TRBJ1-2; no reliable D call. The CDR3 has 12 amino acids. CDR1 is SNHLY and CDR2 is FYNNEI in the germline V gene. The CDR3, as DNA: TGTGTCAGCAGTGAAAGTGCTAGTGGCTACACCTTC. It yields the protein CVSSESASGYTF.

The chain employs TRBV6-6 and TRBJ1-3; unclear D gene. The CDR3 is made up of 13 amino acids. Germline CDR1 is MNHNY and CDR2 is SVGAGI (reference sequence). V was clipped by 6 bases and J by 10 bases, with 16 bases between them. DNA of the CDR3: TGTGCCAGCAGCCACCCCGGGCGAAGTACCATATATTTT. This translates into CASSHPGRSTIYF.

This sequence joins TRBV4-2 and TRBJ1-2, with no clear D. Per germline, CDR1 LGHNA and CDR2 YNFKEQ. The CDR3 sequence is 15 residues long. Trimming stripped 1 base from V and 4 bases from J, with 13 bases between. Written as DNA, the CDR3 is TGTGCCAGCAGCCAAGTTCCCGGGTTGGGCTATGGCTACACCTTC. Protein product: CASSQVPGLGYGYTF.

V is TRBV29-1 and J is TRBJ2-2; 8 bases are shared with TRBD1. Germline-derived CDR1 and CDR2 are SQVTM and ANQGSEA. V dropped 4 bases and J dropped 0; count of bases not matched to a gene: 1. The CDR3 runs to 14 residues. This CDR3 reads CSVGDRTNTGELFF. In nucleotides, the CDR3 is TGCAGCGTTGGGGACAGGACGAACACCGGGGAGCTGTTTTTT.

This clonotype was seen many times. The CDR3 here is CASSWGGNEQFF. Written as DNA, the CDR3 is TGTGCCAGCAGTTGGGGGGGCAATGAGCAGTTCTTC. V usage is TRBV7-9 and J usage is TRBJ2-1, with 7 bases that match TRBD2. Per the germline V gene, CDR1 is SEHNR and CDR2 is FQNEAQ (reference sequence). V was clipped by 6 bases and J by 6 bases; unmatched bases: 2. CDR3 size: 12 residues.